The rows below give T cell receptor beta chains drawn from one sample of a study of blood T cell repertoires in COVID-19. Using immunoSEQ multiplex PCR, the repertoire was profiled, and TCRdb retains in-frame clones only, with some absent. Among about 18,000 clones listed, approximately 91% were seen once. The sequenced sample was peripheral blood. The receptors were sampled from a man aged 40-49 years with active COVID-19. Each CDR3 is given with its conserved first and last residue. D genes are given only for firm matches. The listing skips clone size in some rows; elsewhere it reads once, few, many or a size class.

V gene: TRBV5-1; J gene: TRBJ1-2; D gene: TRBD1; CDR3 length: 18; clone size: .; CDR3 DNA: TGCGCCAGCAGCTTGTGGGGAACAGGGGTTTCAACTAACTATGGCTACACCTTC; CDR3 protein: CASSLWGTGVSTNYGYTF
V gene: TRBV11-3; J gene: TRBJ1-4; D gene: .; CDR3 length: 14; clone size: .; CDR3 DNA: TGTGCCAGCAGCTCGGGGGGGGCTAATGAAAAACTGTTTTTT; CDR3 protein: CASSSGGANEKLFF
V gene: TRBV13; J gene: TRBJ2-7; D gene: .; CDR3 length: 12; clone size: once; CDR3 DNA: TGTGCCAGCAGCGCGCTATCCTACGAGCAGTACTTC; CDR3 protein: CASSALSYEQYF
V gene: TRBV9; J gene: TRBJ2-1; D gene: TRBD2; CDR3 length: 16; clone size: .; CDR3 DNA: TGTGCCAGCAGTGGGCGGGAGGCCGTCTCCTACAATGAGCAGTTCTTC; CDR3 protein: CASSGREAVSYNEQFF
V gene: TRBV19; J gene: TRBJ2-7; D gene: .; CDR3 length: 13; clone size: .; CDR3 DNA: TGTGCCAGTAGTATTATTCAGGGCTACGAGCAGTACTTC; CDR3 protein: CASSIIQGYEQYF
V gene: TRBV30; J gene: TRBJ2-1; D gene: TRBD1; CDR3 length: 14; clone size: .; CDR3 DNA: TGTGCCTGGAGCCAGGGACAGGGGAGCAATGAGCAGTTCTTC; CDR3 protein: CAWSQGQGSNEQFF
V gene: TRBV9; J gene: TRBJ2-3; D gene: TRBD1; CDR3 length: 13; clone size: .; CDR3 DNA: TGTGCCAGCAGCGTAGTGGACAGGGGTCGTCCGTATTTT; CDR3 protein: CASSVVDRGRPYF
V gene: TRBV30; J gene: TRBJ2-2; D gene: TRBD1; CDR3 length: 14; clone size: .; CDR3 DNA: TGTGCCTGGTCGGGACAGGGGAACACCGGGGAGCTGTTTTTT; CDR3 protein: CAWSGQGNTGELFF
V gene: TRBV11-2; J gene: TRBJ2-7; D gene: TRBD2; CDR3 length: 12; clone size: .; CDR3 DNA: TGTGCCAGCGGGCGGGGGACCCACGAGCAGTACTTC; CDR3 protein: CASGRGTHEQYF
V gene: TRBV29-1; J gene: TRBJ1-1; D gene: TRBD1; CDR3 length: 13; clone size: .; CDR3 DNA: TGCAGCGTTGGTATGCGACAGGGGACTGAAGCTTTCTTT; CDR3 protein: CSVGMRQGTEAFF
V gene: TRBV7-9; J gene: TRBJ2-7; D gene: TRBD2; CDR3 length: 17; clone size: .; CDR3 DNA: TGTGCCAGCGGGCCAGCCTTAGCGGGAGGCAAGTCCTACGAGCAGTACTTC; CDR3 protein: CASGPALAGGKSYEQYF
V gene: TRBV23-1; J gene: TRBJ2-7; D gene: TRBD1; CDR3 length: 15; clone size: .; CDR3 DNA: TGCGCCAGCAGTGGGGGACAGATACGCTCCTACGAGCAGTACTTC; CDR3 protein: CASSGGQIRSYEQYF
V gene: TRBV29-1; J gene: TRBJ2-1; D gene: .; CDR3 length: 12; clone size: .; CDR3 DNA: TGCAGCGTTGGGACAGTAGCCAATGAGCAGTTCTTC; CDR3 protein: CSVGTVANEQFF
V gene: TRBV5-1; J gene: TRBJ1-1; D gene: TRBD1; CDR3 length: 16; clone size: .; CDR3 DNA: TGCGCCAGCAGCACACCGAGACAGGGTACGAACACTGAAGCTTTCTTT; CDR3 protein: CASSTPRQGTNTEAFF
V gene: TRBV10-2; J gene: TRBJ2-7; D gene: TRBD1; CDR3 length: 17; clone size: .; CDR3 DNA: TGCGCCAGCAGCGATCGATACAGGGGGCGGTTTCTCTACGAGCAGTACTTC; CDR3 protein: CASSDRYRGRFLYEQYF
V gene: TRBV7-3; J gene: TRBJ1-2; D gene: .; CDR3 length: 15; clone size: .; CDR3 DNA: TGTGCCAGCAGCCCGGGACGGACAGTTAACTATGGCTACACCTTC; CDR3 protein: CASSPGRTVNYGYTF
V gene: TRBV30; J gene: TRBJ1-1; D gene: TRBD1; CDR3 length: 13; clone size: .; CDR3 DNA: TGTGCCGAACAACAGGGGGCTTACACTGAAGCTTTCTTT; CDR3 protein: CAEQQGAYTEAFF
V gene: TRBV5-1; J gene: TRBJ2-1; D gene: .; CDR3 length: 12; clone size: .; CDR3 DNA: TGCGCCAGCAGCTTGGAGGGGAAAGCGCAGTTCTTC; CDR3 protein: CASSLEGKAQFF